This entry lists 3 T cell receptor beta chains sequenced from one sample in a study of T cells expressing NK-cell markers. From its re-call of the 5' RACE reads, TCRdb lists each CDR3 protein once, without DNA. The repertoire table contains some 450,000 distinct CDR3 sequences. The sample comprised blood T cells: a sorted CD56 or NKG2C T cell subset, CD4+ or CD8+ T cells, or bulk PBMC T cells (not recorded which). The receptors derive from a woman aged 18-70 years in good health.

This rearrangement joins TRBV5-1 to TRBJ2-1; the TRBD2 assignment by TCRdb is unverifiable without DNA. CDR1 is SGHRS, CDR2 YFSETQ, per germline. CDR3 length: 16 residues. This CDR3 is CASSWGTSGSYNEQFF.

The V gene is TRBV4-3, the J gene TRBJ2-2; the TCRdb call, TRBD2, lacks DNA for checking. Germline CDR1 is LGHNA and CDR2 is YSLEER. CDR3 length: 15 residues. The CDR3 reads CASSQEGGGTGELFF.

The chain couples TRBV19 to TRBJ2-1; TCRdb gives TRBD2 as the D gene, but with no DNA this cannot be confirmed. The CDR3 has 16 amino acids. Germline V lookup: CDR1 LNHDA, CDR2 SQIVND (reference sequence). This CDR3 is CASSTGRALILDEQFF.